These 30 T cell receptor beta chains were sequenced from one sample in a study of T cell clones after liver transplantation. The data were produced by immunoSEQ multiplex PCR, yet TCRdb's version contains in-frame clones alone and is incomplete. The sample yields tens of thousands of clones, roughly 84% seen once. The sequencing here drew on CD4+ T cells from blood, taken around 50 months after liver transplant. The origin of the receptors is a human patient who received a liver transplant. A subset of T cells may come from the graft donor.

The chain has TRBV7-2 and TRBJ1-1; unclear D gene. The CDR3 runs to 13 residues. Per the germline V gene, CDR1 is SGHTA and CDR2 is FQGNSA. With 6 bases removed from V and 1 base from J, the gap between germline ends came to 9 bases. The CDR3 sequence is CASRWNRNTEAFF. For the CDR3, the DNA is TGTGCCAGCAGGTGGAATCGGAACACTGAAGCTTTCTTT.

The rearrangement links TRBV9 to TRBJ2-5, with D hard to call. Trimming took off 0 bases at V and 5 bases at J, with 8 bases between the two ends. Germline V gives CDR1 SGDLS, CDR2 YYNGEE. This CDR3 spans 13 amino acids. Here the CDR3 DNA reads TGTGCCAGCAGCGTAGCACCCGAGGAGACCCAGTACTTC. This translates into CASSVAPEETQYF.

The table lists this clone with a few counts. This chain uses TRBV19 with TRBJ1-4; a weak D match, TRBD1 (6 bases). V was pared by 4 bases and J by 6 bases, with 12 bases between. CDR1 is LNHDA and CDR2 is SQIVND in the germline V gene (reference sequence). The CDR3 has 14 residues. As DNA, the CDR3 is TGTGCCAGTAGTAAGGGGGTACGTGATGAAAAACTGTTTTTT. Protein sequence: CASSKGVRDEKLFF.

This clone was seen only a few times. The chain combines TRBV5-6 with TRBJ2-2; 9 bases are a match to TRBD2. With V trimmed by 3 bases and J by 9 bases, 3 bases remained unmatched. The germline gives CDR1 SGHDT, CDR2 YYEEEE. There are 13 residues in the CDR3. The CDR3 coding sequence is TGTGCCAGCAGCTATGGGACTAGCCGGGAGCTGTTTTTT. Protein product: CASSYGTSRELFF.

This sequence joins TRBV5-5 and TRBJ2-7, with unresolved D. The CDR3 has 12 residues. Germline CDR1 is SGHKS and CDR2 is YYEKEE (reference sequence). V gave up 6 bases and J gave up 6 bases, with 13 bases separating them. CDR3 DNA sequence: TGTGCCAGCATCCTAGAGGTGGGCGAGCAGTACTTC. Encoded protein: CASILEVGEQYF.

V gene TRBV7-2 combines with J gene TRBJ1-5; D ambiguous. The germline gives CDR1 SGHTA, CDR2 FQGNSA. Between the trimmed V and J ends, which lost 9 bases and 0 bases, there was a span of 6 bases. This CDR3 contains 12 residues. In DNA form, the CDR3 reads TGTGCCAGTAAAGCTAGCAATCAGCCCCAGCATTTT. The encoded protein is CASKASNQPQHF.

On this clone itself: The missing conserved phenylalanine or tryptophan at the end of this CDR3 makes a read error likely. Here the CDR3 DNA reads TGTGCCAGCAGCCCCAGCAGCCAGGGAAATTCACCCCTCCACCTT. Its translation: CASSPSSQGNSPLHL. V is TRBV4-2 and J is TRBJ1-6; D is possibly TRBD1 (5 bases). The CDR3 sequence is 15 residues long. With 4 bases removed from V and 7 bases from J, the gap between germline ends came to 14 bases. Looked up from germline, CDR1 is LGHNA and CDR2 is YNFKEQ.

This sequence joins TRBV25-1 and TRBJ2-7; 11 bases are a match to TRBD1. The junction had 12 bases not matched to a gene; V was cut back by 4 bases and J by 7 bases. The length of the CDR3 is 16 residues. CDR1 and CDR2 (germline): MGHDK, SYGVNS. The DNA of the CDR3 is TGTGCCAGCAGTGGGAGTCGGACAGGGGGCGCGGATGAGCAGTACTTC. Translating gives CASSGSRTGGADEQYF.

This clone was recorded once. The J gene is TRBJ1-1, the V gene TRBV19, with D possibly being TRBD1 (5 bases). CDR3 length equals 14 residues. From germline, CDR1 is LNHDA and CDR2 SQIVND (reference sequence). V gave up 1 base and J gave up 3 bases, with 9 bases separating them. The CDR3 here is CASSIVGTYTEAFF. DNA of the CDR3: TGTGCCAGTAGTATAGTCGGGACCTACACTGAAGCTTTCTTT.

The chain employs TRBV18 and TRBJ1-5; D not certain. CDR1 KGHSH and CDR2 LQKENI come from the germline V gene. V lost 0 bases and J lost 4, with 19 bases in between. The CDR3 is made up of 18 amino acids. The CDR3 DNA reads TGTGCCAGCTCACCACCCCAGACTCAATGGGAACAAAATCAGCCCCAGCATTTT. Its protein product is CASSPPQTQWEQNQPQHF. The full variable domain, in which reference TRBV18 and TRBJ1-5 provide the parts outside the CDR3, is NAGVMQNPRHLVRRRGQEARLRCSPMKGHSHVYWYRQLPEEGLKFMVYLQKENIIDESGMPKERFSAEFPKEGPSILRIQQVVRGDSAAYFCASSPPQTQWEQNQPQHFGDGTRLSIL.

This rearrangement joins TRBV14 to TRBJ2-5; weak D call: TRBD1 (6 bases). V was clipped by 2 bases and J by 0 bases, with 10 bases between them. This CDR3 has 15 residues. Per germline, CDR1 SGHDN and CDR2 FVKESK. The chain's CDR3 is CASSQQTGYQETQYF. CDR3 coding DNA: TGTGCCAGCAGCCAACAAACAGGGTACCAAGAGACCCAGTACTTC.

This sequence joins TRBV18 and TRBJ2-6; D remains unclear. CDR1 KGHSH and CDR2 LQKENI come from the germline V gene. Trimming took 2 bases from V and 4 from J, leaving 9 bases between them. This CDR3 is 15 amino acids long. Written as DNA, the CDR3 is TGTGCCAGCTCACCATGGATGTTGGGGGCCAACGTCCTGACTTTC. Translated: CASSPWMLGANVLTF.

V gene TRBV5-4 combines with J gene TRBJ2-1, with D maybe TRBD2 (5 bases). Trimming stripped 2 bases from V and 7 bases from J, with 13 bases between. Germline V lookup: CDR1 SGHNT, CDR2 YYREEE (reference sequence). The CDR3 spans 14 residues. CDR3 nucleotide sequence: TGTGCCAGCAGCTTCGAGCTGCGAGGGAATGAGCAGTTCTTC. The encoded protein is CASSFELRGNEQFF.

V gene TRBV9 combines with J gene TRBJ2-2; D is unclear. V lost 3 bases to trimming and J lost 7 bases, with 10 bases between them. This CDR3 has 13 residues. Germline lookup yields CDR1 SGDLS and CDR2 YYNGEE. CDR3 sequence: CASSAVSFGELFF. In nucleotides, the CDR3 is TGTGCCAGCAGCGCAGTATCTTTCGGGGAGCTGTTTTTT.

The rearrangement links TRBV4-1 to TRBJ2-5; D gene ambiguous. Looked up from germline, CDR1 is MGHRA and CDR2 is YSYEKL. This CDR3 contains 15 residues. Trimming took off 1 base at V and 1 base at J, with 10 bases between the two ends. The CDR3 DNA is TGCGCCAGCAGCCAAGTTTGGAACCTCCAAGAGACCCAGTACTTC. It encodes CASSQVWNLQETQYF.

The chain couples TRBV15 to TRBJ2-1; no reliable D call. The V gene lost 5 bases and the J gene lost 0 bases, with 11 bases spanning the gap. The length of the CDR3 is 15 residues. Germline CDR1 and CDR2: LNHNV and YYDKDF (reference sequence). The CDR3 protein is CATSGRAPSYNEQFF. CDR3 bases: TGTGCCACCAGCGGAAGGGCCCCCTCCTACAATGAGCAGTTCTTC.

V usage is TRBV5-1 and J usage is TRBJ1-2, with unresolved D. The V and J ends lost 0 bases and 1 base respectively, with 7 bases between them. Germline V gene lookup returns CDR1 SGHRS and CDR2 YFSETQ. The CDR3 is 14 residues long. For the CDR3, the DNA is TGCGCCAGCAGCTTGGAACGGAGTAACTATGGCTACACCTTC. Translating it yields CASSLERSNYGYTF.

For the CDR3, the DNA is TGTGCCAGCAGCTTAGTGGCAGGGGGCACCGGGGAGCTGTTTTTT. This gives the protein CASSLVAGGTGELFF. The gene calls are TRBV11-2 and TRBJ2-2, with 7 bases aligning to TRBD1. The V segment lost 1 base and the J segment 4 bases; nucleotides outside the gene matches: 3. The CDR3 is 15 amino acids. Germline CDR1 SGHAT, CDR2 FQNNGV.

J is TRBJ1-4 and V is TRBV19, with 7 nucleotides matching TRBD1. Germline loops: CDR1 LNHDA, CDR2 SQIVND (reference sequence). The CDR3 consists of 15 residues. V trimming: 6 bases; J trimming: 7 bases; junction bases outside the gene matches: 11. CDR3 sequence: CASRTIGGDGEKLFF. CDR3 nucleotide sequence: TGTGCCAGTAGAACGATAGGGGGCGACGGTGAAAAACTGTTTTTT.

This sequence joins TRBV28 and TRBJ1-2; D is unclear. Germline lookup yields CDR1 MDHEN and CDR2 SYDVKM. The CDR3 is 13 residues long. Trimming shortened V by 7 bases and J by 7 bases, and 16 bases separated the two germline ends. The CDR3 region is CASTLSGWRGYTF. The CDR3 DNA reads TGTGCCAGCACTCTCTCTGGTTGGCGTGGCTACACCTTC.

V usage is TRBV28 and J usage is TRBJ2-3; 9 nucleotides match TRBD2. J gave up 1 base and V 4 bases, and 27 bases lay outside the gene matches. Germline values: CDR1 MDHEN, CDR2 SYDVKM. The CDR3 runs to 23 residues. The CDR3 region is CASSSEWSWTSAFHSWGTDTQYF. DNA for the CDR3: TGTGCCAGCAGTTCTGAGTGGTCTTGGACTAGCGCATTTCACTCATGGGGCACAGATACGCAGTATTTT.

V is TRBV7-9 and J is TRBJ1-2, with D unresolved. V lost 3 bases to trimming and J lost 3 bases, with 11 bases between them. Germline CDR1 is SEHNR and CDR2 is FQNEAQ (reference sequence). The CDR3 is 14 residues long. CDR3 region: CASSFPPLDYGYTF. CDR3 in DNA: TGTGCCAGCAGCTTTCCCCCTCTGGACTATGGCTACACCTTC. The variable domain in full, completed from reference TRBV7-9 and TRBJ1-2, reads DTGVSQNPRHKITKRGQNVTFRCDPISEHNRLYWYRQTLGQGPEFLTYFQNEAQLEKSRLLSDRFSAERPKGSFSTLEIQRTEQGDSAMYLCASSFPPLDYGYTFGSGTRLTVV.

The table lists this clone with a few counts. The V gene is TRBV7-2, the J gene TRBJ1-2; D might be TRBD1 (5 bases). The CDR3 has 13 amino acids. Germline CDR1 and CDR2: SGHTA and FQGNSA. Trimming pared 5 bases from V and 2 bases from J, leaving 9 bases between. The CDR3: CASSVDKNYGYTF. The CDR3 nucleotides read TGTGCCAGCAGCGTGGACAAGAACTATGGCTACACCTTC.

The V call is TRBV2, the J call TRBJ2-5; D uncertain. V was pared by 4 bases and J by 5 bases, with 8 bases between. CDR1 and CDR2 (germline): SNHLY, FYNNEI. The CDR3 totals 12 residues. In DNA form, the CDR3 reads TGTGCCAGCAGTGGGGTGGGGGAGACCCAGTACTTC. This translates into CASSGVGETQYF.

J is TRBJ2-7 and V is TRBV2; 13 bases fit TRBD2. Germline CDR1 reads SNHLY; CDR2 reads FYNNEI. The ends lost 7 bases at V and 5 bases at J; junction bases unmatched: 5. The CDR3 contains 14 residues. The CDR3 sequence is CASTGTSGKDEQYF. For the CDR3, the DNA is TGTGCCAGCACTGGGACTAGCGGGAAGGACGAGCAGTACTTC.

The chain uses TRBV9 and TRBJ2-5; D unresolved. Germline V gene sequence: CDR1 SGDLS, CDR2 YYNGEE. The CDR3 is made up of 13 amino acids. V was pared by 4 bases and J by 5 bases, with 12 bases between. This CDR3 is CASSREQTETQYF. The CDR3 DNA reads TGTGCCAGCAGCCGCGAGCAGACGGAGACCCAGTACTTC. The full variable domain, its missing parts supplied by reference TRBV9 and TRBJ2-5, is DSGVTQTPKHLITATGQRVTLRCSPRSGDLSVYWYQQSLDQGLQFLIQYYNGEERAKGNILERFSAQQFPDLHSELNLSSLELGDSALYFCASSREQTETQYFGPGTRLLVL.

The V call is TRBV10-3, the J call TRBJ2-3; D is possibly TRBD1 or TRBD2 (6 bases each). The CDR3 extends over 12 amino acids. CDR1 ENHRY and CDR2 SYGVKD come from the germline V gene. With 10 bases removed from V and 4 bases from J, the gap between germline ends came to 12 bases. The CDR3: CATRGGSDTQYF. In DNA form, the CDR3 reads TGTGCCACCAGAGGGGGGTCAGATACGCAGTATTTT.

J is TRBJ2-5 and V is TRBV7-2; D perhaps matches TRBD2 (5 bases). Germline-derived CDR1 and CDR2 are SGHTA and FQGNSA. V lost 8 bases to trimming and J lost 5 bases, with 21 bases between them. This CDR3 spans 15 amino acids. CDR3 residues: CASANPERSYETQYF. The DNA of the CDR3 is TGTGCCAGCGCAAATCCCGAGCGGTCCTATGAGACCCAGTACTTC.

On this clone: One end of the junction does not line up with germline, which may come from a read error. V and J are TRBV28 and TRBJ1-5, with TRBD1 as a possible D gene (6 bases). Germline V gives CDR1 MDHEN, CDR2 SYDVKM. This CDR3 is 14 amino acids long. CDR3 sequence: CASGLGGENQPQHF. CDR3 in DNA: TGTGCCAGCGGTTTAGGGGGGGAGAATCAGCCCCAGCATTTT.

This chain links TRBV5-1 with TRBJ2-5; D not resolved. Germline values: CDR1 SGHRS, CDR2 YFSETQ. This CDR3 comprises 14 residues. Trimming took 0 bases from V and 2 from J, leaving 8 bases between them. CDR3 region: CASSLDLRQETQYF. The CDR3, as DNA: TGCGCCAGCAGCTTGGATCTCAGGCAAGAGACCCAGTACTTC. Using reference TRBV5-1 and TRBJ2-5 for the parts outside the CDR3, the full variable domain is KAGVTQTPRYLIKTRGQQVTLSCSPISGHRSVSWYQQTPGQGLQFLFEYFSETQRNKGNFPGRFSGRQFSNSRSEMNVSTLELGDSALYLCASSLDLRQETQYFGPGTRLLVL.